This T cell receptor beta chain derives from a study of shared clonotypes between healthy human individuals. For the study at large: CD8 memory received one plate per donor, CD8 naive two, CD4 memory three and CD4 naive three.

The run depth of the assay was deep. The repertoire was sequenced with immunoSEQ multiplex PCR; TCRdb's copy has only in-frame clones and lacks some. The profile covers around 550,000 clones, with approximately 95% appearing a single time and approximately 0.062% taken by the ten largest. This CDR3 is 15 amino acids long. CDR1 is SGHNT and CDR2 is YYREEE in the germline V gene (reference sequence). The V gene end was trimmed by 3 bases and the J gene end by 2 bases; junction bases not matched to a gene: 3. This clonotype was sampled from a woman aged 30 to 39 in good health. This chain links TRBV5-4 with TRBJ2-7, with TRBD1 matching 12 bases. The sample was naive CD4+ T cells sorted from blood. Specified subset: CD45RA+ positively selected. CDR3 coding DNA: TGTGCCAGCAGCTCGGGACAGGGGGCACCCTACGAGCAGTACTTC. It specifies CASSSGQGAPYEQYF.